Presented here are 9 T cell receptor beta chains from one specimen sequenced in a study of molecular identifiers for immune sequencing clone quantification. Via MiXCR, TCRdb re-called the PCR reads, giving one row per CDR3 protein. Among under 800,000 distinct CDR3 sequences listed, roughly 23% were seen once. The sample comprised naive CD8+ T cells from blood, with Jurkat cell RNA spiked in. Regarding subset: FACS-sorted CD8+CD4-CCR7+CD45RA+ naive T cells. These receptors came from a human donor in good health. Some libraries in this study had Jurkat cell RNA spiked in.

There are many counts of this clonotype. J is TRBJ2-5 and V is TRBV4-1; D possibly uses TRBD1 or TRBD2 (6 bases each). The germline V gene encodes CDR1 MGHRA and CDR2 YSYEKL. Trimming removed 3 bases from V and 2 bases from J, with 13 bases in between. This CDR3 comprises 15 residues. This CDR3 is CASSQRRGGQETQYF. The CDR3 DNA reads as TGCGCCAGCAGCCAGCGCAGGGGAGGACAAGAGACCCAGTACTTC.

This clonotype turned up a few times. This chain links TRBV21-1 with TRBJ2-5; the tabulated D call, TRBD1, remains unverified against the DNA. TRBV21-1 is an annotated pseudogene. The CDR3 is 14 residues long. CDR3 nucleotides: TGTGCCAGCAGCTCCCGGGACAGGGGCCAGACCCAGTACTTC. Protein sequence: CASSSRDRGQTQYF.

The V gene is TRBV7-9, the J gene TRBJ2-5, with TRBD2 identical over 9 bases. Germline V lookup: CDR1 SEHNR, CDR2 FQNEAQ (reference sequence). The J segment lost 5 bases and the V segment lost 5 bases, leaving 12 bases of the junction unmatched. The CDR3 contains 16 residues. CDR3 nucleotide sequence: TGTGCCAGCAGCACCGGGCCGGCGGGAGGGCCGGAGACCCAGTACTTC. Its protein is CASSTGPAGGPETQYF.

The table lists this clonotype with a few counts. The chain uses TRBV20-1 and TRBJ2-5; 10 bases fit TRBD2. The CDR3 contains 16 residues. V gave up 6 bases and J gave up 2 bases; unmatched junction bases: 12. CDR1 and CDR2 from the germline V gene are DFQATT and SNEGSKA (reference sequence). As DNA, the CDR3 is TGCAGTGCAATATCCAAGCGGGGGGGAAGGCAAGAGACCCAGTACTTC. Its protein is CSAISKRGGRQETQYF.

V and J are TRBV19 and TRBJ1-5; a possible D gene is TRBD1 (6 bases). The CDR3 has 14 amino acids. Per germline, CDR1 LNHDA and CDR2 SQIVND (reference sequence). Trimming removed 8 bases at V and 8 bases at J, with 19 bases between. The CDR3 sequence is CASGPGHQSEPQHF. The CDR3, as DNA: TGTGCCAGTGGCCCGGGACACCAATCGGAGCCCCAGCATTTT. Combining the CDR3 with reference TRBV19 and TRBJ1-5 gives the whole variable domain DGGITQSPKYLFRKEGQNVTLSCEQNLNHDAMYWYRQDPGQGLRLIYYSQIVNDFQKGDIAEGYSVSREKKESFPLTVTSAQKNPTAFYLCASGPGHQSEPQHFGDGTRLSIL.

V is TRBV14 and J is TRBJ2-1; 7 bases map to TRBD1. CDR3 length: 15 residues. J gave up 14 bases and V 3 bases, and 16 bases lay outside the gene matches. Per the germline V gene, CDR1 is SGHDN and CDR2 is FVKESK. This CDR3 reads CASSQMSLTGRRKFF. The CDR3 coding sequence is TGTGCCAGCAGCCAGATGAGCCTGACAGGGAGACGGAAGTTCTTC. The full variable domain, its missing parts supplied by reference TRBV14 and TRBJ2-1, is EAGVTQFPSHSVIEKGQTVTLRCDPISGHDNLYWYRRVMGKEIKFLLHFVKESKQDESGMPNNRFLAERTGGTYSTLKVQPAELEDSGVYFCASSQMSLTGRRKFFGPGTRLTVL.

In the case of this clonotype: A much larger clone is a single base away; this may be a read error. The J gene is TRBJ1-1, the V gene TRBV29-1, with 7 bases fitting TRBD1. The germline V gene encodes CDR1 SQVTM and CDR2 ANQGSEA. This CDR3 comprises 13 residues. CDR3 protein: CSVLQGRGTEASF. The CDR3 nucleotides are TGCAGCGTTTTACAGGGGAGGGGCACTGAAGCTTCCTTT.

As to this clonotype: A much larger clonotype is one base distant, so this may be a read error. CDR3 residues: CASSPGLGQYINQPQHF. The CDR3 DNA sequence: TGTGCCAGCAGCCCAGGCCTTGGACAATATATCAATCAGCCCCAGCATTTT. The rearrangement joins TRBV7-8 to TRBJ1-5; D is perhaps TRBD1 (5 bases). Between the trimmed V and J ends, which lost 5 bases and 3 bases, there was a span of 20 bases. In germline, CDR1 is SGHVS, CDR2 FQNEAQ. This CDR3 is 17 amino acids long.

A remark on this clonotype: This sequence may be a read error, since a much larger clone differs from it by one base. The chain recombines TRBV7-9 with TRBJ1-1, with a possible D match to TRBD1 (6 bases). Trimming took off 3 bases at V and 10 bases at J, with 12 bases between the two ends. CDR3 length: 12 amino acids. Germline CDR1 is SEHNR and CDR2 is FQNEAQ (reference sequence). The CDR3 DNA sequence: TGTGCCAGCAGCTTGAGGGGGGTAGGAGCTTTCTTT. It codes for CASSLRGVGAFF. Combining the CDR3 with reference TRBV7-9 and TRBJ1-1 gives the whole variable domain DTGVSQNPRHKITKRGQNVTFRCDPISEHNRLYWYRQTLGQGPEFLTYFQNEAQLEKSRLLSDRFSAERPKGSFSTLEIQRTEQGDSAMYLCASSLRGVGAFFGQGTRLTVV.